The next 16 T cell receptor beta chains were all read from a single sample in a study of T-cell reconstitution after alpha-beta-depleted transplantation in children. Unique molecular identifiers featured in how the TCRbeta library was prepared. TCRdb re-called the PCR reads through MiXCR, storing one row per CDR3 protein. The sample holds about 610,000 distinct CDR3 sequences, roughly 10% seen once. Here the sequenced sample was PBMCs from the stem cell graft donor, taken from the stem cell graft. The origin of the receptors is a human donor who donated a stem cell graft to a child with acute myeloid leukemia.

This clonotype was recorded many times. The chain recombines TRBV4-2 with TRBJ2-7; 12 bases agree with TRBD2. Germline assignment: CDR1 LGHNA and CDR2 YNFKEQ. CDR3 length: 14 amino acids. J gave up 6 bases and V 0 bases, and 0 bases lay outside the gene matches. The CDR3 loop reads CASSQEGLAGEQYF. The DNA of the CDR3 is TGTGCCAGCAGCCAAGAGGGACTAGCGGGCGAGCAGTACTTC.

This clonotype was counted a few times. The gene calls are TRBV20-1 and TRBJ1-6; 9 bases map to TRBD1. CDR3 length equals 14 residues. Per germline, CDR1 DFQATT and CDR2 SNEGSKA (reference sequence). Trimming cost V 5 bases and J 7 bases; bases outside gene matches: 6. The CDR3 region is CSAQTGTGNSPLHF. The DNA of the CDR3 is TGCAGTGCTCAGACCGGGACAGGGAATTCACCCCTCCACTTT.

This clonotype was found a few times. The V call is TRBV20-1, the J call TRBJ2-2; D is uncertain. CDR1 DFQATT and CDR2 SNEGSKA come from the germline V gene (reference sequence). CDR3 length: 15 residues. Trimming removed 3 bases at V and 4 bases at J, with 15 bases between. CDR3 sequence reads: CSARGGRVPTGELFF. The CDR3 DNA is TGCAGTGCTAGGGGCGGCCGGGTCCCCACCGGGGAGCTGTTTTTT.

The chain joins TRBV4-1 to TRBJ1-1; 12 nucleotides agree with TRBD1. The CDR3 loop spans 17 amino acids. V was pared by 6 bases and J by 7 bases, with 15 bases of the junction left unmatched. Per germline, CDR1 MGHRA and CDR2 YSYEKL. CDR3 sequence: CASRPPGTGGGRGEAFF. CDR3 DNA: TGCGCCAGCAGGCCGCCCGGGACAGGGGGCGGAAGGGGTGAAGCTTTCTTT.

This clonotype was detected ten times or more. The genes are TRBV6-2 or TRBV6-3 and TRBJ1-5; no definite D call. The germline V gene encodes CDR1 MNHEY and CDR2 SVGEGT. The ends were cut back, 8 bases at V and 4 bases at J, with 12 bases in the middle. This CDR3 contains 13 residues. The CDR3 DNA reads as TGTGCCAGCTGGAATGGTAAAAATCAGCCCCAGCATTTT. It is translated as CASWNGKNQPQHF.

The chain couples TRBV20-1 to TRBJ1-1, with 8 positions matching TRBD1. This CDR3 is 16 amino acids long. Trimming cost V 3 bases and J 0 bases; bases outside gene matches: 9. Germline lookup yields CDR1 DFQATT and CDR2 SNEGSKA (reference sequence). CDR3 bases: TGCAGTGCTAGGGGGCCGGGACAGGTCATGAACACTGAAGCTTTCTTT. It translates to CSARGPGQVMNTEAFF.

J is TRBJ2-7 and V is TRBV7-8, with TRBD2 matching over 9 bases. V dropped 3 bases and J dropped 4; count of bases not matched to a gene: 7. The germline V gene encodes CDR1 SGHVS and CDR2 FQNEAQ. CDR3 length equals 15 residues. The CDR3 region is CASSLRAGGVYEQYF. In nucleotides, the CDR3 is TGTGCCAGCAGCTTGCGAGCGGGAGGAGTTTACGAGCAGTACTTC.

This chain joins TRBV3-1 and TRBJ2-7; 10 positions agree with TRBD2. Germline CDR1 LGHDT, CDR2 YNNKEL (reference sequence). Trimming at V came to 1 base and at J to 6 bases, leaving 9 bases not matched to a gene. The CDR3 has 16 residues. CDR3 residues: CASSQVGQREGLEQYF. The CDR3 nucleotides are TGTGCCAGCAGCCAAGTTGGCCAGCGGGAGGGCCTCGAGCAGTACTTC.

V and J are TRBV6-2 or TRBV6-3 and TRBJ1-3; no clear D. CDR3 length equals 14 residues. Germline V lookup: CDR1 MNHEY, CDR2 SVGEGT. V shed 5 bases and J shed 2 bases, with 10 bases lying between them. For the CDR3, the DNA is TGTGCCAGCAGTCCTGACCCACCTGGAAACACCATATATTTT. Protein product: CASSPDPPGNTIYF.

This sequence joins TRBV11-3 and TRBJ2-3, with TRBD1 matching over 8 bases. The junction had 0 bases not matched to a gene; V was cut back by 6 bases and J by 1 base. CDR3 length: 13 residues. Germline V gives CDR1 SGHNT, CDR2 YENEEA. The DNA of the CDR3 is TGTGCCAGCAGGGACAGGGGCACAGATACGCAGTATTTT. Residues: CASRDRGTDTQYF.

The sample holds many counts of this clonotype. The chain carries TRBV4-3 and TRBJ1-4; D is unresolved. V lost 1 base, J lost 4 bases, and 10 bases lay in between. Germline V gene lookup returns CDR1 LGHNA and CDR2 YSLEER. The CDR3 loop spans 15 amino acids. CDR3 loop: CASSQVRKDNEKLFF. For the CDR3, the DNA is TGCGCCAGCAGCCAAGTGCGGAAGGATAATGAAAAACTGTTTTTT.

This clonotype was detected a few times. V is TRBV6-1 and J is TRBJ1-2; 11 bases map to TRBD1. The CDR3 consists of 14 residues. Germline-derived CDR1 and CDR2 are MNHNS and SASEGT. V lost 8 bases to trimming and J lost 4 bases; unmatched junction nucleotides: 6. The CDR3 is CASARGQGGYGYTF. As DNA, the CDR3 is TGTGCCAGCGCTCGGGGACAGGGGGGCTATGGCTACACCTTC.

This clonotype turned up a few times. This chain connects TRBV20-1 to TRBJ1-2; D remains ambiguous. The CDR3 covers 17 residues. CDR1 is DFQATT and CDR2 is SNEGSKA in the germline V gene (reference sequence). The ends were cut back, 6 bases at V and 0 bases at J, with 23 bases in the middle. The chain's CDR3 is CSAPRGSNYGTNYGYTF. The CDR3 nucleotides read TGCAGTGCCCCGAGAGGGAGTAATTACGGCACTAACTATGGCTACACCTTC.

This clonotype showed up just a few times. The genes are TRBV20-1 and TRBJ2-1; TRBD2 agrees at 12 bases. The CDR3 is 15 amino acids. Germline V gene lookup returns CDR1 DFQATT and CDR2 SNEGSKA (reference sequence). V trimming: 5 bases; J trimming: 9 bases; junction bases outside the gene matches: 11. The CDR3 loop is CSARPLAGGPREQFF. The DNA of the CDR3 is TGCAGTGCTCGACCACTAGCGGGAGGCCCCCGTGAGCAGTTCTTC.

This clonotype was counted between two and nine times. The chain employs TRBV28 and TRBJ2-7; 9 nucleotides align to TRBD1. Trimming cost V 7 bases and J 3 bases; bases outside gene matches: 7. The germline gives CDR1 MDHEN, CDR2 SYDVKM. The CDR3 has 14 amino acids. DNA for the CDR3: TGTGCCAGCAACAGACAGGGGGGGAACTACGAGCAGTACTTC. Its protein is CASNRQGGNYEQYF. The variable domain in full, completed from reference TRBV28 and TRBJ2-7, reads DVKVTQSSRYLVKRTGEKVFLECVQDMDHENMFWYRQDPGLGLRLIYFSYDVKMKEKGDIPEGYSVSREKKERFSLILESASTNQTSMYLCASNRQGGNYEQYFGPGTRLTVT.

The V gene is TRBV6-1, the J gene TRBJ2-1; D might be TRBD1 (7 bases). Between the trimmed V and J ends, which lost 6 bases and 5 bases, there was a span of 14 bases. The CDR3 has 14 residues. Germline-derived CDR1 and CDR2 are MNHNS and SASEGT. The CDR3 nucleotides are TGTGCCAGCAGCCGCGGGACAGTTAACAATGAGCAGTTCTTC. It codes for CASSRGTVNNEQFF.